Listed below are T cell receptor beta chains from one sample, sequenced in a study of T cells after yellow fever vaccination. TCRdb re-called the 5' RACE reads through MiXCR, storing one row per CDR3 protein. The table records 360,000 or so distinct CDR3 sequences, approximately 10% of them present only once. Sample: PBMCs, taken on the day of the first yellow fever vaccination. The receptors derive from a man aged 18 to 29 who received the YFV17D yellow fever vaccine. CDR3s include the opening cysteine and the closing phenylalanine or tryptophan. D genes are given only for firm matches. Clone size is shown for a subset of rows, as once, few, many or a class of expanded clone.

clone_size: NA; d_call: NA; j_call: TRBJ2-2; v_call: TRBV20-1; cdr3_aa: CSAKEGNTGELFF; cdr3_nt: TGCAGTGCTAAGGAGGGGAACACCGGGGAGCTGTTTTTT
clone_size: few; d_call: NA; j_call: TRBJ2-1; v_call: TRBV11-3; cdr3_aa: CASSLRPDSYNEQFF; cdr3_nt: TGTGCCAGCAGCTTAAGGCCAGATTCCTACAATGAGCAGTTCTTC
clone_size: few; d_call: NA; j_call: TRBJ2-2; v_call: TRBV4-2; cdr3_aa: CASSQERGAGELFF; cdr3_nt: TGTGCCAGCAGCCAAGAAAGAGGGGCCGGGGAGCTGTTTTTT
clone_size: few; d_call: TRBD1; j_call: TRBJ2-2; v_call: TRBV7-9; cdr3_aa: CASSAYRGPYTGELFF; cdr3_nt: TGTGCCAGCAGCGCTTACAGGGGGCCCTACACCGGGGAGCTGTTTTTT
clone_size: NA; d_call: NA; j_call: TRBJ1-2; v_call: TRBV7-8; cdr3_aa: CASSLGYSNYGYTF; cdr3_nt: TGTGCCAGCAGCTTAGGGTACAGTAACTATGGCTACACCTTC
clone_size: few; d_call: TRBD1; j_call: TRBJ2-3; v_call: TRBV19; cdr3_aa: CASSQDRASTQYF; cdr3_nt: TGTGCCAGTAGCCAGGACAGGGCGAGTACGCAGTATTTT
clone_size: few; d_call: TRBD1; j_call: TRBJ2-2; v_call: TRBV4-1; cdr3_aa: CASRRTGAGELFF; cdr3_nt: TGCGCCAGCAGGCGGACAGGGGCCGGGGAGCTGTTTTTT
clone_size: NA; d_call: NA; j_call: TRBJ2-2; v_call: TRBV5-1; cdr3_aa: CASSYGPSNTGELFF; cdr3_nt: TGCGCCAGCAGTTATGGACCTTCGAACACCGGGGAGCTGTTTTTT
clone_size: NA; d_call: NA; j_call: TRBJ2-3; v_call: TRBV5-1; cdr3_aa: CASSGGTSTDTQYF; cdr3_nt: TGCGCCAGCAGCGGGGGAACTAGCACAGATACGCAGTATTTT
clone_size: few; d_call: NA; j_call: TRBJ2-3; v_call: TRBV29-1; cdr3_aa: CSVNGDTQYF; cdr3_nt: TGCAGCGTTAATGGAGATACGCAGTATTTT
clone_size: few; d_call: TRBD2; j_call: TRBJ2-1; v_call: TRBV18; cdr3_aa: CASSNLPTSGGFNEQFF; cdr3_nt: TGTGCCAGCTCCAACCTCCCGACTAGCGGGGGTTTCAATGAGCAGTTCTTC
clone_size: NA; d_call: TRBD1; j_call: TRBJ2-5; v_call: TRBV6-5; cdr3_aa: CASSYPRQGRETQYF; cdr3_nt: TGTGCCAGCAGTTACCCCCGACAGGGGAGAGAGACCCAGTACTTC
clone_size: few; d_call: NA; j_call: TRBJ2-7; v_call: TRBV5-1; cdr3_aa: CASPSGPGLFSYEQYF; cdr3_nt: TGCGCCAGCCCGTCGGGGCCAGGGTTATTTTCCTACGAGCAGTACTTC
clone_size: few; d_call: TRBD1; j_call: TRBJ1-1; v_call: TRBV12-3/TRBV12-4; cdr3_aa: CASSFFGRGLLNTEAFF; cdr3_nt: TGTGCCAGCAGTTTCTTCGGCAGGGGGCTTTTAAACACTGAAGCTTTCTTT
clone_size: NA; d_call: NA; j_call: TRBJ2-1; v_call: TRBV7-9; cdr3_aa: CASSTGGVNNEQFF; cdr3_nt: TGTGCCAGCAGCACCGGAGGGGTCAACAATGAGCAGTTCTTC
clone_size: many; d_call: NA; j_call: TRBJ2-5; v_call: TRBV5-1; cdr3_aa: CASSLEVGVAETQYF; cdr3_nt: TGCGCCAGCAGCTTGGAGGTGGGGGTGGCAGAGACCCAGTACTTC
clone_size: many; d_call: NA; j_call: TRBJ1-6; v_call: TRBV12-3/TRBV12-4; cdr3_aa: CASSFRGLLGSPLHF; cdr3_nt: TGTGCCAGCAGTTTTAGGGGTTTGCTCGGATCACCCCTCCACTTT
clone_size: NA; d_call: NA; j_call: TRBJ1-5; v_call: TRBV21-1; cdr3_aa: CASSKGPRGSNQPQHF; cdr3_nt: TGTGCCAGCAGCAAAGGCCCCCGGGGTAGCAATCAGCCCCAGCATTTT
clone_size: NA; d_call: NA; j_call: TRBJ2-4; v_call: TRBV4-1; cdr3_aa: CASSVLVGGLNIQYF; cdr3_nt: TGCGCCAGCAGCGTATTGGTAGGGGGTTTAAACATTCAGTACTTC
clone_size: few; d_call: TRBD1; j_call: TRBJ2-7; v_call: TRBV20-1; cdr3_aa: CSARDRGNYEQYF; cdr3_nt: TGCAGTGCTAGGGACAGGGGGAATTACGAGCAGTACTTC
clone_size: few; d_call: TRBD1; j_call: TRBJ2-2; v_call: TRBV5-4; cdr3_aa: CASNRQGATTGELFF; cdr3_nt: TGTGCCAGCAACCGACAGGGGGCGACAACCGGGGAGCTGTTTTTT
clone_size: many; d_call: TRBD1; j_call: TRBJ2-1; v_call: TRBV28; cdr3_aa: CASSSTGTGFYEQFF; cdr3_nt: TGTGCCAGCAGTTCGACCGGGACAGGGTTTTATGAGCAGTTCTTC
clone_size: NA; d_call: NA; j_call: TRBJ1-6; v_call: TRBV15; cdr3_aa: CATSRDRQNNSPLHF; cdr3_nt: TGTGCCACCAGCAGAGATCGACAGAACAATTCACCCCTCCACTTT
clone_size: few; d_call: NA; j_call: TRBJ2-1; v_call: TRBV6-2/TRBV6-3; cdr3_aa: CASSYPNRAPSNEQFF; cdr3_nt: TGTGCCAGCAGTTACCCCAACAGGGCCCCCTCCAATGAGCAGTTCTTC
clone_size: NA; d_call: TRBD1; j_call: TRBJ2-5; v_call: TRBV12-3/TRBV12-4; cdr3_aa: CASTLGQQETQYF; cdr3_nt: TGTGCCAGCACCCTGGGACAGCAAGAGACCCAGTACTTC
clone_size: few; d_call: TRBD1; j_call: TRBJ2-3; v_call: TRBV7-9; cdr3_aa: CASSFQRPGGVDTQYF; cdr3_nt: TGTGCCAGCAGCTTCCAACGCCCAGGGGGTGTAGATACGCAGTATTTT
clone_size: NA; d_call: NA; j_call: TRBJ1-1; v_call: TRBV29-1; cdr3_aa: CSVFPFWTNTEAFF; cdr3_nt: TGCAGCGTTTTCCCCTTTTGGACGAACACTGAAGCTTTCTTT
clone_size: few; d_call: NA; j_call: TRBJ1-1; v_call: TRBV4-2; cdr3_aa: CASSFQSSREAFF; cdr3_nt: TGTGCCAGCAGCTTCCAGAGCTCGAGGGAAGCTTTCTTT
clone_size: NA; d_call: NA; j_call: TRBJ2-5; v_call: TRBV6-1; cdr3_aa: CASSAEGRTQYF; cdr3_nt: TGTGCCAGCAGTGCGGAGGGGAGAACCCAGTACTTC
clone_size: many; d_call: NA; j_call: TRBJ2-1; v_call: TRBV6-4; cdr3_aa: CASSDYDEQFF; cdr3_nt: TGTGCCAGCAGTGACTATGATGAGCAGTTCTTC
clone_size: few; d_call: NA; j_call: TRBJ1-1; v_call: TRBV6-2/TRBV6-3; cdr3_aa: CASQPLKVNTEAFF; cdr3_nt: TGTGCCAGTCAACCGCTGAAGGTGAACACTGAAGCTTTCTTT
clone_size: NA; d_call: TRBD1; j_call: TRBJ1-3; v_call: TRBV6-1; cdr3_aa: CASSRLTTGGNTIYF; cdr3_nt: TGTGCCAGCAGCCGCTTAACGACAGGGGGAAACACCATATATTTT
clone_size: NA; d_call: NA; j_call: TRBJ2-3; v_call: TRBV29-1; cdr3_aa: CSGSTDTQYF; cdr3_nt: TGCAGCGGTAGCACAGATACGCAGTATTTT
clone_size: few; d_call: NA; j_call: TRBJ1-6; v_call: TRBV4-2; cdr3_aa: CASSRGRNLHF; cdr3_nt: TGTGCCAGCAGCCGGGGACGGAACCTCCACTTT
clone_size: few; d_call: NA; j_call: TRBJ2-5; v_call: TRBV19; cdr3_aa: CASSVTKETQYF; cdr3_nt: TGTGCCAGTAGTGTCACGAAAGAGACCCAGTACTTC
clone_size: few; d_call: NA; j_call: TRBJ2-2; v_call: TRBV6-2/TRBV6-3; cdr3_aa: CASHWGPNTGELFF; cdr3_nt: TGTGCCAGTCATTGGGGGCCGAACACCGGGGAGCTGTTTTTT
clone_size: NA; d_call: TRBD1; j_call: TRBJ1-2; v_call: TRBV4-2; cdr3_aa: CASSHWDSTNYGYTF; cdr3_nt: TGTGCCAGCAGCCATTGGGACAGCACGAACTATGGCTACACCTTC
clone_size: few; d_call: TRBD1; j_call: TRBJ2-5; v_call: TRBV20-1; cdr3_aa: CSASSKGQDQETQYF; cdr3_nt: TGCAGTGCTAGCTCAAAGGGACAGGATCAAGAGACCCAGTACTTC
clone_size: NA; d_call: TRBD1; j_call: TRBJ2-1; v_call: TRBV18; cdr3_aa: CASSPTGTGLDEQFF; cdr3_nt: TGTGCCAGCTCACCTACCGGGACAGGGTTGGATGAGCAGTTCTTC
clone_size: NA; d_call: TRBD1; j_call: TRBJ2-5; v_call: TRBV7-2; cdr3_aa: CASSLVEGAGPQYF; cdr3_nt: TGTGCCAGCAGCTTAGTCGAGGGGGCCGGGCCCCAGTACTTC
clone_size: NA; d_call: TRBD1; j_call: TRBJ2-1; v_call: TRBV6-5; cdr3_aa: CASSYETGGGNEQFF; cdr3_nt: TGTGCCAGCAGTTACGAGACAGGGGGTGGTAATGAGCAGTTCTTC
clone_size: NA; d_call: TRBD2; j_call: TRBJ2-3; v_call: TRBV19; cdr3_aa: CASHQGRATDTQYF; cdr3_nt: TGTGCCTCCCATCAAGGGAGGGCTACAGATACGCAGTATTTT
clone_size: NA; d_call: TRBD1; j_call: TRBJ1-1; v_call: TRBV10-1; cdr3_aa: CASSEGYRGRRGTEAFF; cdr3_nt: TGCGCCAGCAGTGAAGGGTACAGGGGGCGCCGGGGCACTGAAGCTTTCTTT
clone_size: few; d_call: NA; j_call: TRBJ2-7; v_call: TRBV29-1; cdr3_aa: CSVEGGGRAQTYEQYF; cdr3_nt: TGCAGCGTTGAAGGAGGTGGCAGGGCCCAAACCTACGAGCAGTACTTC
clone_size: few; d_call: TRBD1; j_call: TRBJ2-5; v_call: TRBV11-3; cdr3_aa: CASSLQGVETQYF; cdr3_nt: TGTGCCAGCAGCTTACAGGGGGTAGAGACCCAGTACTTC
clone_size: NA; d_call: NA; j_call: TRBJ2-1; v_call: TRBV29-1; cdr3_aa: CSGGTEDSNEQFF; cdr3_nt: TGCAGCGGGGGGACGGAAGATTCCAATGAGCAGTTCTTC
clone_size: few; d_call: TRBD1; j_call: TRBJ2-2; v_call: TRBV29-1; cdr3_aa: CSVTGGILNTGELFF; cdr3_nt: TGCAGCGTGACAGGGGGAATCTTGAACACCGGGGAGCTGTTTTTT
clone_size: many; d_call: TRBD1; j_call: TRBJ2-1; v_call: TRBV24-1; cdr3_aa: CATSDSRQGASNEQFF; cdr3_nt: TGTGCCACCAGTGATTCGAGGCAGGGGGCAAGCAATGAGCAGTTCTTC
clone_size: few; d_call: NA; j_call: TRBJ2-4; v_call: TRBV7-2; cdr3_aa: CASSSGAGKNIQYF; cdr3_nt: TGTGCCAGCAGCTCCGGGGCAGGGAAAAACATTCAGTACTTC
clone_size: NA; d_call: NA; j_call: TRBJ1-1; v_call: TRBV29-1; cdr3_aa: CSAVTAGGRGTEAFF; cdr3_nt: TGCAGCGCAGTAACAGCGGGGGGGCGGGGGACTGAAGCTTTCTTT
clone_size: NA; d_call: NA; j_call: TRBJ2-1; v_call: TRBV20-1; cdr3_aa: CSARDPSRGWNEQFF; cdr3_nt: TGCAGTGCTAGAGACCCTTCCCGGGGGTGGAATGAGCAGTTCTTC
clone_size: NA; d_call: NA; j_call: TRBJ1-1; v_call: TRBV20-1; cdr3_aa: CSVKRRTIPPEAFF; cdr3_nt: TGCAGTGTGAAACGGAGGACCATACCACCCGAAGCTTTCTTT
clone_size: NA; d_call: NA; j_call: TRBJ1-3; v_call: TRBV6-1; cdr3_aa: CASRAGGSSGNTIYF; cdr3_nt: TGTGCCAGCAGGGCCGGAGGTTCCTCTGGAAACACCATATATTTT
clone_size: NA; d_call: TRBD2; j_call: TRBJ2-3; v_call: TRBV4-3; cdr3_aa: CASSQEGRGSTDTQYF; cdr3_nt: TGCGCCAGCAGCCAAGAAGGGCGGGGGTCCACAGATACGCAGTATTTT
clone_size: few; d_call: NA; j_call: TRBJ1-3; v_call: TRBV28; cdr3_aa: CASSAPNLLYGNTIYF; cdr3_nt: TGTGCCAGCAGCGCTCCCAATCTTTTGTACGGGAACACCATATATTTT
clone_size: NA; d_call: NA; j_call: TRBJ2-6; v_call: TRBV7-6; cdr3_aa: CASSLSTGPNGANVLTF; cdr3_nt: TGTGCCAGCAGCTTATCGACAGGTCCTAATGGGGCCAACGTCCTGACTTTC
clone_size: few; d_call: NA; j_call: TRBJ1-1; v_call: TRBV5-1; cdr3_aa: CASRPRAEGTEAFF; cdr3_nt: TGCGCCAGCAGGCCACGGGCAGAGGGGACTGAAGCTTTCTTT